The next 2 T cell receptor beta chains were all read from a single sample in a study of Graves' ophthalmopathy and Graves' hyperthyroidism. As the template, RNA transcripts were used to amplify TCR beta CDR3 regions. An opening RT-PCR round employed HTBI primers and preceded a second-round multiplex PCR. TCRdb re-analysed the multiplex PCR reads in MiXCR, keeping a single row per CDR3 protein. The profile shows approximately 410,000 distinct CDR3 sequences, approximately 15% of them singletons. The sample consisted of peripheral blood. Every receptor here comes from a woman aged 18 to 35 with stable Graves' hyperthyroidism.

Many counts were recorded for this clonotype. This rearrangement joins TRBV2 to TRBJ1-5; D remains unclear. Germline V CDR1 and CDR2: SNHLY, FYNNEI. The germline V and J ends were trimmed by 5 bases and 0 bases, with 5 bases remaining between them. The CDR3 extends over 13 amino acids. CDR3 loop: CASSRSSNQPQHF. CDR3 DNA sequence: TGTGCCAGCAGTAGGTCTAGCAATCAGCCCCAGCATTTT.

The V and J genes are TRBV20-1 and TRBJ1-2; D remains ambiguous. The germline V gene encodes CDR1 DFQATT and CDR2 SNEGSKA (reference sequence). The germline V and J ends were trimmed by 4 bases and 3 bases, with 18 bases remaining between them. This CDR3 has 15 amino acids. The CDR3 DNA reads as TGCAGTGCTAAGAAGTTTGTGGTGGAAGACTATGGCTACACCTTC. It specifies CSAKKFVVEDYGYTF.